In this sample, the clone carrying this T cell receptor (beta chain) turned up once. What it binds is not known. This sample stems from a study of T cell responses to AZD1222 COVID-19 vaccine. Broader study findings: The reported proportion of spike-specific TCRs targeting unmutated variant regions was nearly half.

The assay was immunoSEQ multiplex PCR, and TCRdb's table has in-frame clones only and misses some. The table records over 100,000 clones, around nine tenths of them present only once. Germline assignment: CDR1 MNHEY and CDR2 SMNVEV (reference sequence). The CDR3 totals 12 residues. V was shortened by 6 bases and J by 4 bases, with 7 bases between the two germline ends. The chain carries TRBV27 and TRBJ1-5; D is uncertain. The sequencing here drew on peripheral blood, taken on day 0 of AZD1222 vaccination. This sequence originates from an adult in good health. Written as DNA, the CDR3 is TGTGCCAGCAGCGAGCGGAATCAGCCCCAGCATTTT. Its translation is CASSERNQPQHF.